This T cell receptor beta chain emerged from a study of control samples from healthy donors and cancer patients. Assay used: immunoSEQ multiplex PCR; TCRdb lists only in-frame clones, some missing. The sample includes some 130,000 clones, roughly 92% of them seen just once. Germline V gives CDR1 LNHDA, CDR2 SQIVND (reference sequence). This CDR3 contains 14 residues. Trimming pared 4 bases from V and 0 bases from J, leaving 7 bases between. The sequenced sample consisted of blood. This receptor was taken from a man between 18 and 35 years old in good health. The V call is TRBV19, the J call TRBJ1-3, with D unresolved. The CDR3 region is CASSTLFSGNTIYF. The DNA for the CDR3 is TGTGCCAGTAGTACTCTATTCTCTGGAAACACCATATATTTT.